Each of the 9 T cell receptor beta chains below was sequenced from the same sample in a study of metastatic and nonmetastatic thyroid tumors. From the PCR reads, TCRdb re-called clones with MiXCR. This sample has 20,000 to 25,000 clones, with about 16% found just once. Patients were all untreated before their thyroid surgery. Material for sequencing was tumor tissue. These receptors all come from a female donor with papillary thyroid cancer or a benign thyroid nodule (not recorded which). Some clones in this sample may be carry-over from other donors' samples.

This clone was seen many times. A much larger clone is a single base away; this may be a read error. This chain joins TRBV12-5 and TRBJ2-5; TRBD1 matches at 7 bases. CDR1 and CDR2 (germline): LGHNT, FRNRAP. The CDR3 is 14 residues long. CDR3 coding DNA: TGTGCTAGTGGGGGACAGACTTTTCAAGGGACCCAGTACTTC. This sequence encodes CASGGQTFQGTQYF.

Ten or more counts support this clone. The chain is built from TRBV19 and TRBJ1-3; 7 bases are a match to TRBD1. This CDR3 has 15 amino acids. CDR1 and CDR2 (germline): LNHDA, SQIVND (reference sequence). The J segment lost 4 bases and the V segment lost 6 bases, leaving 9 bases of the junction unmatched. The CDR3 loop is CASSPDRVQGNTIYF. CDR3 sequence (DNA): TGTGCCAGTAGCCCTGACAGGGTCCAAGGAAACACCATATATTTT.

This clone has ten or more counts. The genes are TRBV3-1 and TRBJ2-3; D ambiguous. V was trimmed by 4 bases and J by 0 bases, leaving 11 bases between them. The germline V gene encodes CDR1 LGHDT and CDR2 YNNKEL (reference sequence). The CDR3 totals 15 residues. Here the CDR3 DNA reads TGTGCCAGCAGCCTATCGACTCTTAGCACAGATACGCAGTATTTT. Translating gives CASSLSTLSTDTQYF.

Worth noting for this clone: One end of the junction fails to match germline, which may point to a read error. The V call is TRBV20-1, the J call TRBJ2-1; tentatively, D is TRBD2 (5 bases). CDR1 and CDR2 from the germline V gene are DFQATT and SNEGSKA (reference sequence). The CDR3 covers 15 residues. Here the CDR3 reads CSAEEAFSGCNEQLF. The DNA of the CDR3 is TGCAGTGCCGAGGAGGCCTTTTCAGGATGTAATGAGCAGCTCTTC.

The sample holds a few counts of this clone. One end of the junction does not line up with germline, which may come from a read error. V and J are TRBV28 and TRBJ1-5; D perhaps matches TRBD1 (5 bases). The CDR3 is 13 residues long. CDR1 is MDHEN, CDR2 SYDVKM, per germline. CDR3: CASTGDSNKPQHF. CDR3 DNA: TGTGCAAGCACGGGGGATAGCAATAAGCCCCAGCATTTT.

This clone was detected ten times or more. The rearrangement links TRBV19 to TRBJ1-5; 7 nucleotides line up with TRBD1. CDR1 and CDR2 from the germline V gene are LNHDA and SQIVND (reference sequence). V lost 1 base to trimming and J lost 6 bases; unmatched junction nucleotides: 3. This CDR3 is 14 amino acids long. CDR3 amino acids: CASSIVGGTQPQHF. CDR3 nucleotides: TGTGCCAGTAGTATAGTAGGGGGCACTCAGCCCCAGCATTTT.

This clone appeared many times. The V and J genes are TRBV24-1 and TRBJ1-4, with TRBD1 matching 7 bases. After removal of 9 bases from V and 7 bases from J, the junction contained 13 bases not matched to a gene. The CDR3 loop spans 15 amino acids. Germline V lookup: CDR1 KGHDR, CDR2 SFDVKD. CDR3 sequence (DNA): TGTGCCACCGACCCTGACAGGGAGGTAACTGAAAAACTGTTTTTT. Its protein is CATDPDREVTEKLFF.

In its sample, this clone was seen many times. This chain links TRBV6-1 with TRBJ2-1; the match to TRBD2 covers 7 bases. V trimming: 2 bases; J trimming: 9 bases; junction bases outside the gene matches: 7. Germline lookup yields CDR1 MNHNS and CDR2 SASEGT. The CDR3 totals 14 residues. In DNA form, the CDR3 reads TGTGCCAGCAGTGAATTTGCGGGAGTATTTGAGCAGTTCTTC. Protein product: CASSEFAGVFEQFF.

CDR3 region: CASRSIQGGYSNQPQHF. The CDR3 DNA follows: TGTGCCAGCAGATCAATACAGGGGGGGTATAGCAATCAGCCCCAGCATTTT. This sequence joins TRBV27 and TRBJ1-5; 8 bases agree with TRBD1. Germline trimming cut 6 bases from V and 0 bases from J; bases unmatched to any gene: 10. The CDR3 loop spans 17 amino acids. The germline gives CDR1 MNHEY, CDR2 SMNVEV (reference sequence).